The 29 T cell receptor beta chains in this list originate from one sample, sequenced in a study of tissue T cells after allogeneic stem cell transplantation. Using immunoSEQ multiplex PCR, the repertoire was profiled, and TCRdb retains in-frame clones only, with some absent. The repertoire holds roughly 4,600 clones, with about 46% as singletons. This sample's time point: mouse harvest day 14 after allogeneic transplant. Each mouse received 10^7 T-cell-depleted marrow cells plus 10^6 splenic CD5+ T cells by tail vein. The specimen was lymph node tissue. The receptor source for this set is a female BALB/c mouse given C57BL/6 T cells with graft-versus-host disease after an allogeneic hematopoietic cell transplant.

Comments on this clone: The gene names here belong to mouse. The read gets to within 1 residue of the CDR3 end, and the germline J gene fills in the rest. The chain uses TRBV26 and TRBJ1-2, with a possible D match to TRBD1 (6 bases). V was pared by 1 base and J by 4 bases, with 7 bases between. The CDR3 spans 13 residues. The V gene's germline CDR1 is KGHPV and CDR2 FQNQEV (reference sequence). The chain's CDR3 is CASSLLGASDYTF. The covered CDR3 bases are TGTGCCAGCAGTCTGTTGGGGGCCTCCGACTACACC. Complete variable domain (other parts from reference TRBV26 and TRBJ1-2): NSKVIQTPRYLVKGQGQKAKMRCIPEKGHPVVFWYQQNKNNEFKFLINFQNQEVLQQIDMTEKRFSAECPSNSPCSLEIQSSEAGDSALYLCASSLLGASDYTFGSGTRLLVI.

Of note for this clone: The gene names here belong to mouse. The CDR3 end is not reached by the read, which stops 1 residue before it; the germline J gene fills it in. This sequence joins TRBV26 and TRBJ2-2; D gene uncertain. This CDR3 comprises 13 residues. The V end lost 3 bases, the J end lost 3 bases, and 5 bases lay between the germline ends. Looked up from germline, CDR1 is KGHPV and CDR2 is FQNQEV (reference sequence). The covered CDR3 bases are TGTGCCAGCAGTCTCGGGGACACCGGGCAGCTCTAC. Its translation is CASSLGDTGQLY. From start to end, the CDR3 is CASSLGDTGQLYF.

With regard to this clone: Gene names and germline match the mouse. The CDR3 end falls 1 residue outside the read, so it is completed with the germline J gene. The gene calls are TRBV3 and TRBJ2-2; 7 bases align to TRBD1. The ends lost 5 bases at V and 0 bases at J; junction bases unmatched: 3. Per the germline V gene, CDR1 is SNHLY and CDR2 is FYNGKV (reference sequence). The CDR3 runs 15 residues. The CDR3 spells CASSQTGTNTGQLYF. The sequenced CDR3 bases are TGTGCCAGCAGCCAGACAGGGACAAACACCGGGCAGCTCTAC.

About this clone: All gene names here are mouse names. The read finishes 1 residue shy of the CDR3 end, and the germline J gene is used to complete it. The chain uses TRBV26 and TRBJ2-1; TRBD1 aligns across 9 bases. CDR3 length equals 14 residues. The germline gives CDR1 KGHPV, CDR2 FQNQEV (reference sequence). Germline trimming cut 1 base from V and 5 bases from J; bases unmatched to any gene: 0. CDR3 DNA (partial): TGTGCCAGCAGTCTGTGGACAGGGGATGCTGAGCAGTTC. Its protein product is CASSLWTGDAEQF. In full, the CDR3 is CASSLWTGDAEQFF.

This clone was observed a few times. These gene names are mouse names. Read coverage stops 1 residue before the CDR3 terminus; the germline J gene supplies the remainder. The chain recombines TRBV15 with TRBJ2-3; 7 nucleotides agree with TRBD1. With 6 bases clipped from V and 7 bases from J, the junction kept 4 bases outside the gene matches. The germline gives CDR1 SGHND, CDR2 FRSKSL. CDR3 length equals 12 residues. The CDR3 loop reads CASSQDRKTLYF. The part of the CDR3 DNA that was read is TGTGCCAGCAGCCAGGACAGGAAAACGCTGTAT. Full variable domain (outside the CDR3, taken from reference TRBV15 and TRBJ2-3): DAGVTQTPRHEVAEKGQTIILKCEPVSGHNDLFWYRQTKIQGLELLSYFRSKSLMEDGGAFKDRFKAEMLNSSFSTLKIQPTEPKDSAVYLCASSQDRKTLYFGSGTRLTVL.

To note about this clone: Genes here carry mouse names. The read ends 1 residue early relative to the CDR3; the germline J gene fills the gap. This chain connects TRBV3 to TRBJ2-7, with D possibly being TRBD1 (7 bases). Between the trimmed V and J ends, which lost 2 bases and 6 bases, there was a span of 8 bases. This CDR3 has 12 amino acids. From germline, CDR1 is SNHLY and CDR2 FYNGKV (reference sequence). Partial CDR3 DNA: TGTGCCAGCAGCTTAAAGGGGGCTGAACAGTAC. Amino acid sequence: CASSLKGAEQY. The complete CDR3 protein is CASSLKGAEQYF.

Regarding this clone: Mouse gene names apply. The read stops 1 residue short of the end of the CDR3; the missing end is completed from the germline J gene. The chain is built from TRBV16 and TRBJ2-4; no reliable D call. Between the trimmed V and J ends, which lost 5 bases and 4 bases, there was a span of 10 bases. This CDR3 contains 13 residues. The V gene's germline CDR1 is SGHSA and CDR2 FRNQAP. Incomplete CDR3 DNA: TGTGCAAGCAGCCCGGCGACAAAAAACACCTTGTAC. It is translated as CASSPATKNTLY. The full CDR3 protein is CASSPATKNTLYF.

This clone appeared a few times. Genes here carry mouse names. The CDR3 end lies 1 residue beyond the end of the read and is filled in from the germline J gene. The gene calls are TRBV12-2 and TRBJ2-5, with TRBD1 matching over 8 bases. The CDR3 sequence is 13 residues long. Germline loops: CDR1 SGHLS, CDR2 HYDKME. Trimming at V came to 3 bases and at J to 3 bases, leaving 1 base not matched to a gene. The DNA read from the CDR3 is TGTGCCAGCTCTTACAGGGGGCAAGACACCCAGTAC. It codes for CASSYRGQDTQY. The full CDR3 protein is CASSYRGQDTQYF.

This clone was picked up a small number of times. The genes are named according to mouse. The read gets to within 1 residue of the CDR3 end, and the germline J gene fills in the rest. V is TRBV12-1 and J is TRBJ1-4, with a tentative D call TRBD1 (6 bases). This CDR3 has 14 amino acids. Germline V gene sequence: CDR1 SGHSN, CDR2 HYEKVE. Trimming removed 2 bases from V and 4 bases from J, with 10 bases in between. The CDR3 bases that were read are TGTGCCAGCTCTCACAGGGCGAACAACGAAAGATTATTT. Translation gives CASSHRANNERLF. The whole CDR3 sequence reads CASSHRANNERLFF.

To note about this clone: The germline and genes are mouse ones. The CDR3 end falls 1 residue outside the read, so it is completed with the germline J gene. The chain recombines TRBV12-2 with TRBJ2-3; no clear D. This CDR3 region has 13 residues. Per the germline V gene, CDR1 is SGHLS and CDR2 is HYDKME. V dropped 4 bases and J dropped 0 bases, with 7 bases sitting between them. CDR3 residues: CASSPNSAETLYF. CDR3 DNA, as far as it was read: TGTGCCAGCTCCCCCAATAGTGCAGAAACGCTGTAT.

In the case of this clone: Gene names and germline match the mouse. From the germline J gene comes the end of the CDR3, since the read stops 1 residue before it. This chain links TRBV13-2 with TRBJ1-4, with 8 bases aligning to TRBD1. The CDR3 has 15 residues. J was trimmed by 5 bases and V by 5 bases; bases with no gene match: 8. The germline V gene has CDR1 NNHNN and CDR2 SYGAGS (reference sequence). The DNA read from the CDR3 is TGTGCCAGCGGGAGACAGGGGAGGGGGAACGAAAGATTATTT. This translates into CASGRQGRGNERLF. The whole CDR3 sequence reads CASGRQGRGNERLFF.

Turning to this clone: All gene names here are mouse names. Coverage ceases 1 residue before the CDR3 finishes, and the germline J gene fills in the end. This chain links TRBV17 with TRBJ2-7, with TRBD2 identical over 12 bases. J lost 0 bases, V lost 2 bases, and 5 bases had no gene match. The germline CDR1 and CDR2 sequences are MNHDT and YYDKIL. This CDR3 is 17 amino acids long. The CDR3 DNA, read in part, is TGTGCTAGCAGTAGATCTAAGGACTGGGGGGGCTCCTATGAACAGTAC. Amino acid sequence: CASSRSKDWGGSYEQY. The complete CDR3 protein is CASSRSKDWGGSYEQYF.

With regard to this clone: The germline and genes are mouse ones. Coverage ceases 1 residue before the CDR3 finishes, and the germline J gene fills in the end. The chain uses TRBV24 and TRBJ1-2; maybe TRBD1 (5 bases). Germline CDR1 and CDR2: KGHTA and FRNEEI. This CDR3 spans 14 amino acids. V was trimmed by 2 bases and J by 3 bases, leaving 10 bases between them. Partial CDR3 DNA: TGTGCCAGCAGTCTGGGGGGGTGGGACTCCGACTACACC. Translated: CASSLGGWDSDYT. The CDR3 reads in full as CASSLGGWDSDYTF.

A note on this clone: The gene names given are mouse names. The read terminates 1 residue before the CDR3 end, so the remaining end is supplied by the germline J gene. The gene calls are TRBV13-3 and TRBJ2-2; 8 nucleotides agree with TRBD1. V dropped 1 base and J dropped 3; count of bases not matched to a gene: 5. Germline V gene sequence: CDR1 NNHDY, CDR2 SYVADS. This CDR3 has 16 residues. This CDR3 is CASSDWTGPDTGQLYF. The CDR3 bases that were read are TGTGCCAGCAGTGATTGGACAGGGCCGGACACCGGGCAGCTCTAC.

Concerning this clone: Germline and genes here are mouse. The CDR3 bases that were read are TGTGCAAGCAGCTTTGGGGGGTTAAACCAAGACACCCAGTAC. Residues: CASSFGGLNQDTQY. The whole CDR3 sequence reads CASSFGGLNQDTQYF. The chain links TRBV16 to TRBJ2-5; 7 bases are shared with TRBD2. The read halts 1 residue ahead of the CDR3 end, with the missing end drawn from the germline J gene. This CDR3 comprises 15 residues. Germline assignment: CDR1 SGHSA and CDR2 FRNQAP. V lost 3 bases to trimming and J lost 0 bases; unmatched junction nucleotides: 3.

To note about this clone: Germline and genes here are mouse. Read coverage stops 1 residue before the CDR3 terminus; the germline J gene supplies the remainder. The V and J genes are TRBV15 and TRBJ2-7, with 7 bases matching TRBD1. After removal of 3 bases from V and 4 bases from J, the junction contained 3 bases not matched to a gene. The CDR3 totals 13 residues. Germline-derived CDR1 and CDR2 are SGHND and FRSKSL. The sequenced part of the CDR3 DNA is TGTGCCAGCAGTTTGGGACAGACTTATGAACAGTAC. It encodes CASSLGQTYEQY. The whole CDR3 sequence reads CASSLGQTYEQYF.

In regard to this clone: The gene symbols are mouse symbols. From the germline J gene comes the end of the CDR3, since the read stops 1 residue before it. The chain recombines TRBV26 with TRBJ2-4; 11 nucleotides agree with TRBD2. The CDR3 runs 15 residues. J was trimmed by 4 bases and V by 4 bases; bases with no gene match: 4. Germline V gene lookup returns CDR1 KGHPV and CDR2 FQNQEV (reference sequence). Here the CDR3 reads CASSPRLGGENTLYF. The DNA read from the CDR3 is TGTGCCAGCAGTCCTCGACTGGGGGGGGAAAACACCTTGTAC.

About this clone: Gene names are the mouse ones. The CDR3 bases that were read are TGTGCAAGCAGCTTATTTGGGGGGGTTAACCAAGACACCCAGTAC. It yields the protein CASSLFGGVNQDTQY. The entire CDR3 reads CASSLFGGVNQDTQYF. The gene calls are TRBV16 and TRBJ2-5; 8 positions agree with TRBD2. The DNA ends 1 residue before the CDR3 does, and the rest of the CDR3 is filled in from the germline J gene. This CDR3 contains 16 residues. Germline loops: CDR1 SGHSA, CDR2 FRNQAP. With V trimmed by 2 bases and J by 0 bases, 4 bases remained unmatched.

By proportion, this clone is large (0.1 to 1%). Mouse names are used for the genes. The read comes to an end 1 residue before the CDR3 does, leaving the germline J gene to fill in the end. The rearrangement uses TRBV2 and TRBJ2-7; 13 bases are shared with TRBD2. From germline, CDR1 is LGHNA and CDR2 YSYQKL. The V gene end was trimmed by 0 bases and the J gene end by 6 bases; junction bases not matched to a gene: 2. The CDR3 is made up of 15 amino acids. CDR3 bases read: TGTGCCAGCAGCCAAGATTGGGACTGGGGGGGTGAACAGTAC. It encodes CASSQDWDWGGEQY. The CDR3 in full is CASSQDWDWGGEQYF.

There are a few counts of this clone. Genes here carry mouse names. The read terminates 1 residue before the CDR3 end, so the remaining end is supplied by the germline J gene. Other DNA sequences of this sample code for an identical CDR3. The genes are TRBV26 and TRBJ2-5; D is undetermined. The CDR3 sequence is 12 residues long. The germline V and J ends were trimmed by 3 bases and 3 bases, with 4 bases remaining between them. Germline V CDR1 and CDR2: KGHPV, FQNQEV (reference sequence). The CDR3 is CASSLLQDTQYF. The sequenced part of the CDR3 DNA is TGTGCCAGCAGTCTCTTGCAAGACACCCAGTAC.

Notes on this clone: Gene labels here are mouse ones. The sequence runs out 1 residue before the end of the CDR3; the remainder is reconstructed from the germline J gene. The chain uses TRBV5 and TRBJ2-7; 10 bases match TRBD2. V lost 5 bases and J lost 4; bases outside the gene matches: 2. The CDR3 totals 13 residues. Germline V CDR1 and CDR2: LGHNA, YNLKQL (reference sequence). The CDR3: CASSGGLGYEQYF. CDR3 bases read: TGTGCCAGCAGCGGGGGACTGGGGTATGAACAGTAC.

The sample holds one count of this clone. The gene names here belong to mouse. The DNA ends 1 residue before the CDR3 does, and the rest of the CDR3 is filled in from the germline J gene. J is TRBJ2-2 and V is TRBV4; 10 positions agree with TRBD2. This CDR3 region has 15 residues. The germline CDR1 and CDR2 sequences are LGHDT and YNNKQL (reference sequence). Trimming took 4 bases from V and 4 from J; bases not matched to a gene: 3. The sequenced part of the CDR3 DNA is TGTGCCAGCAGCTTGTACTGGGGGGGCACCGGGCAGCTCTAC. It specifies CASSLYWGGTGQLY. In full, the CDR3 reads CASSLYWGGTGQLYF.

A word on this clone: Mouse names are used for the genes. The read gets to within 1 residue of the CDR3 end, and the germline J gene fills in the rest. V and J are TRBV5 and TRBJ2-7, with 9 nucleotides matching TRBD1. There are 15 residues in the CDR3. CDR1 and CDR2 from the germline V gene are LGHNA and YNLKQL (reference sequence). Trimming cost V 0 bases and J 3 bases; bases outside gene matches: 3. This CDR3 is CASSQEGTGNYEQYF. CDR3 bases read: TGTGCCAGCAGCCAAGAGGGGACAGGGAACTATGAACAGTAC.

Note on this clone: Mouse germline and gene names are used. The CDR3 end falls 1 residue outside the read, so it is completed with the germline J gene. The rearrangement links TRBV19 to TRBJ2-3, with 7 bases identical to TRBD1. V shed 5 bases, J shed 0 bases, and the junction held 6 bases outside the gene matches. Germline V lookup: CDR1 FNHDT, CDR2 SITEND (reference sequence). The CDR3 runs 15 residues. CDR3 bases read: TGTGCCAGCAGCCTACAGGGGATTAGTGCAGAAACGCTGTAT. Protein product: CASSLQGISAETLY. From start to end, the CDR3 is CASSLQGISAETLYF.

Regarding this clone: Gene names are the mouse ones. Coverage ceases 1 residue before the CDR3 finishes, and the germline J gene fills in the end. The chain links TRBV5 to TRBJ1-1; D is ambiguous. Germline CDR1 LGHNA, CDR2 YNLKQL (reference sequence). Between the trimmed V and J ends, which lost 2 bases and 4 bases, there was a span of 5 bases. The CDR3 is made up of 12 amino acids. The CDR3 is CASSQWTTEVFF. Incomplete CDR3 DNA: TGTGCCAGCAGCCAATGGACCACAGAAGTCTTC.

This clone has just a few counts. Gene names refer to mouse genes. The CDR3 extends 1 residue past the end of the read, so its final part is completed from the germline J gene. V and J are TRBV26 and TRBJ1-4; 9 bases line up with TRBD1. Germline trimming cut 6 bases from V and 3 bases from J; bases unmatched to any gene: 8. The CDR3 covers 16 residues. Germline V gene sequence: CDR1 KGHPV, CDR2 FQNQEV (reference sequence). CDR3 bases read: TGTGCCAGCAGACCCGACAGGGGGTCGGCCAACGAAAGATTATTT. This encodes CASRPDRGSANERLF. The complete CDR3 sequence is CASRPDRGSANERLFF.

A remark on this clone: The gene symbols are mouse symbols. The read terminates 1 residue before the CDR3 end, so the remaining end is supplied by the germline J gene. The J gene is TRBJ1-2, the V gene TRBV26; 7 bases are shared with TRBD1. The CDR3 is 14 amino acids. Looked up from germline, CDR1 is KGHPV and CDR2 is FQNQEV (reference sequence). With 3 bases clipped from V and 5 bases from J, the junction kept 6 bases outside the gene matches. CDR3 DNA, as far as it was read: TGTGCCAGCAGTCTAGGGCAGGGGGGGTCCGACTACACC. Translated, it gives CASSLGQGGSDYT. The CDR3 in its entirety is CASSLGQGGSDYTF.

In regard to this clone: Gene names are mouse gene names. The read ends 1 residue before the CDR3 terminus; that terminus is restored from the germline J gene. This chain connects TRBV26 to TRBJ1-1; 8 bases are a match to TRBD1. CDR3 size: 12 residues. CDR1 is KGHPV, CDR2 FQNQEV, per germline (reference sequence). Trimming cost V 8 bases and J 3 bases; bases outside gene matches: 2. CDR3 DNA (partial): TGTGCCAGCTCGGGACAGGACACAGAAGTCTTC. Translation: CASSGQDTEVF. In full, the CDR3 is CASSGQDTEVFF.

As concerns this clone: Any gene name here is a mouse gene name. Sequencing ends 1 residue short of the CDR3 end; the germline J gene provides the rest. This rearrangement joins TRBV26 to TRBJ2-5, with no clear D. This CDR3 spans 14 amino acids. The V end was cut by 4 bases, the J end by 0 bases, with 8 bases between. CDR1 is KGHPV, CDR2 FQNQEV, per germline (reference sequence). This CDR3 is CASSQQFNQDTQYF. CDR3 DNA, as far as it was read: TGTGCCAGCAGTCAACAGTTTAACCAAGACACCCAGTAC.